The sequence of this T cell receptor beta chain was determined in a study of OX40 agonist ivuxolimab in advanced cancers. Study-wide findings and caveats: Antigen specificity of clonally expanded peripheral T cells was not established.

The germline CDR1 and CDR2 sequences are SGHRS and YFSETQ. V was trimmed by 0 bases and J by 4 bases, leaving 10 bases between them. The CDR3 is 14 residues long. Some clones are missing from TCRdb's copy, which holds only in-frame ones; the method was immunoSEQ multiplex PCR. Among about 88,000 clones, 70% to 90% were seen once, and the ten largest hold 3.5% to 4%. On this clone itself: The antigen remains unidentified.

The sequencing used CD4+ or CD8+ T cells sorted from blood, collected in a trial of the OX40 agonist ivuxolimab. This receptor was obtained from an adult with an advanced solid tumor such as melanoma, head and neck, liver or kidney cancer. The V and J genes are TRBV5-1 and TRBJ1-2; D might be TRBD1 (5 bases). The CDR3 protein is CASSLDLGRYGYTF. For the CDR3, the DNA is TGCGCCAGCAGCTTGGATTTGGGACGCTATGGCTACACCTTC.